This T cell receptor beta chain was identified in a study of OX40 agonist ivuxolimab in advanced cancers. Overall study: Three partial responders included one hepatocellular carcinoma patient and two cutaneous melanoma patients. Overall study results and limits: Low normalized T-cell clonal expansion was additionally recorded for some nonresponders. CD4+ and CD8+ blood T cells expanded clonally by week 6 at 0.1 to 3.0 mg/kg. Antigen specificity of clonally expanded peripheral T cells was not established.

Looked up from germline, CDR1 is SEHNR and CDR2 is FQNEAQ (reference sequence). The germline V and J ends were trimmed by 6 bases and 8 bases, with 19 bases remaining between them. This CDR3 region has 15 residues. Points on this clone: The antigen is not known.

Clones were sequenced by immunoSEQ multiplex PCR, and TCRdb holds only the in-frame ones, with some missing. The sample gives approximately 13,000 clones, around 84% of which show up once; approximately 19% is in the top ten. The sequence derives from an adult with an advanced solid tumor such as melanoma, head and neck, liver or kidney cancer. The chain uses TRBV7-9 and TRBJ1-4; possibly TRBD1 for D (6 bases). Material: CD4+ or CD8+ T cells sorted from blood, obtained in a trial of the OX40 agonist ivuxolimab. The CDR3 DNA reads as TGTGCCAGCAGTCCCCACCTAGGAGGGGGGGAAAAACTGTTTTTT. Encoded protein: CASSPHLGGGEKLFF.